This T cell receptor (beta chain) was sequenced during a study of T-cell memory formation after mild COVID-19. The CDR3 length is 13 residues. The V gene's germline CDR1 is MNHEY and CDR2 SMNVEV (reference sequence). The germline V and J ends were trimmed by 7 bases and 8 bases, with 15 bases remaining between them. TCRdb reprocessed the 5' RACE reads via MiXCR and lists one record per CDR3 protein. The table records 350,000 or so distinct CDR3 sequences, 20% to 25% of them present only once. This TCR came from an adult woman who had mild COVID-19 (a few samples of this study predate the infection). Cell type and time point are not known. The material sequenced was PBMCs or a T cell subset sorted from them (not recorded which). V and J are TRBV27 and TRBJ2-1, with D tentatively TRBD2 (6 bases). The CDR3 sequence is CASNPAGRYEQFF. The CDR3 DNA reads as TGTGCCAGCAATCCGGCAGGGAGGTATGAGCAGTTCTTC.